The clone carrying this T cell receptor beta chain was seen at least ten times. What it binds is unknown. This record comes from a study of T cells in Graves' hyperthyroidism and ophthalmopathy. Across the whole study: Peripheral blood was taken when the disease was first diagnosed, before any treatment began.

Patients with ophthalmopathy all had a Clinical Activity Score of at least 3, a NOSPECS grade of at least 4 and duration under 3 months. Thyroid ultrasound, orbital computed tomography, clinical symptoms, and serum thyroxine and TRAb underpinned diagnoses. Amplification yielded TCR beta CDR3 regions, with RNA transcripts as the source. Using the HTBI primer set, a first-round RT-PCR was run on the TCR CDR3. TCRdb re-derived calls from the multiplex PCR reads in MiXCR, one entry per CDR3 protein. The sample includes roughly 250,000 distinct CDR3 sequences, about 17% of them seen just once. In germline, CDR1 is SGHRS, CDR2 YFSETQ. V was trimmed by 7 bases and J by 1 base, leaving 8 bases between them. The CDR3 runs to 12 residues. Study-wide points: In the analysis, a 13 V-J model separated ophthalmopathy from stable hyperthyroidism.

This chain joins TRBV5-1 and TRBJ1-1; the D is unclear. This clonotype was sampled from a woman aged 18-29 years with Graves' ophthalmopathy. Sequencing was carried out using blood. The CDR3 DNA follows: TGCGCCAGCGGGGTGGGGAACACTGAAGCTTTCTTT. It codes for CASGVGNTEAFF.